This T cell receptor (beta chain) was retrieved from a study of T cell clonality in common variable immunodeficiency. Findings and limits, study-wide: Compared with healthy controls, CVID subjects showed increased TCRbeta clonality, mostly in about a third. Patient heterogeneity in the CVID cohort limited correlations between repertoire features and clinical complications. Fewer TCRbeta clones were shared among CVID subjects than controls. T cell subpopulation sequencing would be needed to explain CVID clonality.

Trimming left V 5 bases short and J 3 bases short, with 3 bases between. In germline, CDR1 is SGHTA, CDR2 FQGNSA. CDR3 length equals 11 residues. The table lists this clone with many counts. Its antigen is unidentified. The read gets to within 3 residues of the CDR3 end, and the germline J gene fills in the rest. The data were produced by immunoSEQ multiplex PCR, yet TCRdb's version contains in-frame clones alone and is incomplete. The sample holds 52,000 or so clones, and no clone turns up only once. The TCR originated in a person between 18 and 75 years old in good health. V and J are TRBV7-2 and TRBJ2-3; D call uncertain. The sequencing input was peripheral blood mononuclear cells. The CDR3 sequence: CASSRTDTQYF. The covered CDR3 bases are TGTGCCAGCAGCCGGACAGATACG.